This T cell receptor beta chain was profiled in a study of OX40 agonist ivuxolimab in advanced cancers. The CDR3 totals 17 residues. In germline, CDR1 is LNHDA, CDR2 SQIVND (reference sequence). V was clipped by 4 bases and J by 3 bases, with 19 bases between them. Measured with immunoSEQ multiplex PCR; TCRdb has only the in-frame clones, and not every one. The sample gives tens of thousands of clones, approximately 90% of which show up once; roughly 0.5% is in the top ten. The receptor was derived from an adult with an advanced solid tumor such as melanoma, head and neck, liver or kidney cancer. The chain links TRBV19 to TRBJ1-3; no clear D gene. This specimen was CD4+ or CD8+ T cells sorted from blood, taken in a trial of the OX40 agonist ivuxolimab. In nucleotides, the CDR3 is TGTGCCAGTAGTAGAAACGAGGCAAGCCTCTATGGAAACACCATATATTTT. This gives the protein CASSRNEASLYGNTIYF.